Below, one TCR beta chain is given with its context. This CDR3 spans 13 amino acids. The germline V gene encodes CDR1 GTSNPN and CDR2 SVGIG (reference sequence). The germline V and J ends were trimmed by 4 bases and 8 bases, with 15 bases remaining between them. How the authors handled the data: The authors estimated nucleated cell counts from reference gene primer amplification. Assay: immunoSEQ multiplex PCR; the TCRdb copy retains only in-frame clones and omits some. That table supplies the V and J calls and clone size; D and trimming were determined from the DNA. This sample has 120,000 to 150,000 clones, with 75% to 90% found just once. These data are taken from a study of blood T cell repertoires in COVID-19.

The receptor's source is a man between 18 and 29 years old with COVID-19, enrolled during active disease. Sequenced sample: peripheral blood. The chain has TRBV30 and TRBJ1-3; D possibly corresponds to TRBD1 (5 bases). DNA for the CDR3: TGTGCCTGGACCTCAGGGTTTTTGGACACCATATATTTT. It translates to CAWTSGFLDTIYF.